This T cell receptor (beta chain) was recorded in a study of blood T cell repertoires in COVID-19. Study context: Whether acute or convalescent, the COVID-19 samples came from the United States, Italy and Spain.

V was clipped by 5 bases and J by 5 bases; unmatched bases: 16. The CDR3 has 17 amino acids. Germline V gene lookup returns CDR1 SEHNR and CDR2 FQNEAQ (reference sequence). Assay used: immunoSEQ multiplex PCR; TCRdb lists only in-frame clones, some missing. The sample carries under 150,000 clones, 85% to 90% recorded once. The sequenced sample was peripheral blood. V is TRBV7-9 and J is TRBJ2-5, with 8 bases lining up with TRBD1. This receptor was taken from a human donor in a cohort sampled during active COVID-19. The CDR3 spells CASSPSRTGGYTETQYF. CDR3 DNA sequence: TGTGCCAGCAGCCCCAGCCGCACAGGGGGGTATACGGAGACCCAGTACTTC.